The next 28 T cell receptor beta chains were all read from a single sample in a study of blood T cells in healthy people across ages. The second PCR ran about 6 to 12 cycles with a sample-barcoded 5' primer and J-beta primers. TCRdb used MiXCR to reprocess the 5' RACE reads, holding one entry per CDR3 protein. The sample contains 800,000 or so distinct CDR3 sequences, approximately 25% of which appear only once. These data also formed part of another study, on T cells of mothers and their children.

Sequencing was carried out using blood. All receptors come from a boy aged 10-17 years in good health.

This clonotype was seen only a few times. V is TRBV29-1 and J is TRBJ2-3; D call uncertain. The germline CDR1 and CDR2 sequences are SQVTM and ANQGSEA. The CDR3 is made up of 13 amino acids. Trimming removed 1 base from V and 2 bases from J, with 7 bases in between. CDR3 coding DNA: TGCAGCGTTGAAGGCGCGACCACAGATACGCAGTATTTT. This translates into CSVEGATTDTQYF.

J is TRBJ2-5 and V is TRBV12-3 or TRBV12-4; D may be TRBD1 or TRBD2 (5 bases each). Deletions cut 5 bases from V and 7 bases from J, with 17 bases between. This CDR3 is 14 amino acids long. CDR3 residues: CASSPRTRGGTQYF. CDR3 sequence (DNA): TGTGCCAGCAGTCCGCGGACACGAGGAGGGACCCAGTACTTC.

The J gene is TRBJ2-7, the V gene TRBV12-3 or TRBV12-4; weak D call: TRBD1 (8 bases). The CDR3 consists of 15 residues. The V end lost 5 bases, the J end lost 0 bases, and 14 bases lay between the germline ends. CDR3 nucleotides: TGTGCCAGCAGTCCCACAGGGGGGGGCTCCTACGAGCAGTACTTC. Translated: CASSPTGGGSYEQYF.

This chain uses TRBV5-6 with TRBJ1-5; D might be TRBD1 (5 bases). The CDR3 has 14 residues. V dropped 1 base and J dropped 3 bases, with 8 bases sitting between them. Germline CDR1 reads SGHDT; CDR2 reads YYEEEE. The CDR3 DNA is TGTGCCAGCAGCTTGTGGGGGATCAATCAGCCCCAGCATTTT. It specifies CASSLWGINQPQHF.

The V call is TRBV29-1, the J call TRBJ2-3; the match to TRBD1 covers 8 bases. From germline, CDR1 is SQVTM and CDR2 ANQGSEA. The CDR3 totals 17 residues. V lost 1 base, J lost 4 bases, and 13 bases stayed unmatched. The CDR3 DNA follows: TGCAGCGTTGAAGGGCAGATCCAGGGGGCGATCCCAGATACGCAGTATTTT. This codes for CSVEGQIQGAIPDTQYF.

This clonotype was picked up a small number of times. V and J are TRBV4-2 and TRBJ1-5; D is unresolved. Germline V CDR1 and CDR2: LGHNA, YNFKEQ. V shed 4 bases and J shed 7 bases, with 11 bases lying between them. The CDR3 is 13 residues long. The CDR3, as DNA: TGTGCCAGCAGCCCTAACCCGGACCAGCCCCAGCATTTT. Translation gives CASSPNPDQPQHF.

The chain couples TRBV5-1 to TRBJ1-3; D not certain. V was cut by 4 bases and J by 4 bases, with 12 bases left in between. Germline CDR1 is SGHRS and CDR2 is YFSETQ. The CDR3 has 14 residues. CDR3 protein: CASSGEGGGNTIYF. The CDR3 DNA reads as TGCGCCAGCAGCGGAGAGGGAGGAGGAAACACCATATATTTT.

The chain carries TRBV5-1 and TRBJ2-7; D is perhaps TRBD1 (5 bases). Looked up from germline, CDR1 is SGHRS and CDR2 is YFSETQ. The CDR3 consists of 16 residues. Trimming pared 0 bases from V and 6 bases from J, leaving 19 bases between. As DNA, the CDR3 is TGCGCCAGCAGCTTGGAATCAACAGGATACTACTTCGAGCAGTACTTC. Encoded protein: CASSLESTGYYFEQYF.

The rearrangement joins TRBV28 to TRBJ2-5, with D possibly being TRBD2 (5 bases). Trimming shortened V by 3 bases and J by 2 bases, and 10 bases separated the two germline ends. CDR1 and CDR2 from the germline V gene are MDHEN and SYDVKM. CDR3 length: 14 amino acids. In DNA form, the CDR3 reads TGTGCCAGCAGTTTTCGGCGGGTACAAGAGACCCAGTACTTC. It is translated as CASSFRRVQETQYF. The full variable domain, rest sourced from reference TRBV28 and TRBJ2-5, is DVKVTQSSRYLVKRTGEKVFLECVQDMDHENMFWYRQDPGLGLRLIYFSYDVKMKEKGDIPEGYSVSREKKERFSLILESASTNQTSMYLCASSFRRVQETQYFGPGTRLLVL.

J is TRBJ2-7 and V is TRBV2, with a weak D call TRBD1 (5 bases). This CDR3 has 11 residues. The ends were cut back, 11 bases at V and 6 bases at J, with 14 bases in the middle. Germline CDR1 is SNHLY and CDR2 is FYNNEI. CDR3 coding DNA: TGTGCCGGAGTAGGGGCCGGCGAGCAGTACTTC. This gives the protein CAGVGAGEQYF.

The chain uses TRBV12-3 or TRBV12-4 and TRBJ2-5; 13 nucleotides agree with TRBD2. The CDR3 has 17 residues. V shed 2 bases, J shed 5 bases, and the junction held 8 bases outside the gene matches. The CDR3 spells CASSLRTSGRWRETQYF. The CDR3 coding sequence is TGTGCCAGCAGTTTAAGGACTAGCGGGAGATGGCGGGAGACCCAGTACTTC.

This rearrangement joins TRBV2 to TRBJ2-4, with 7 bases lining up with TRBD2. After removal of 2 bases from V and 14 bases from J, the junction contained 9 bases not matched to a gene. The CDR3 extends over 13 amino acids. Germline lookup yields CDR1 SNHLY and CDR2 FYNNEI. Written as DNA, the CDR3 is TGTGCCAGCAGTGAAAGGGGAGCGGGGAGGGAGTACTTC. This translates into CASSERGAGREYF.

This clonotype was counted between two and nine times. The CDR3 protein is CSASGRLNTGELFF. The CDR3 DNA reads as TGCAGTGCTAGTGGTCGGTTGAACACCGGGGAGCTGTTTTTT. The J gene is TRBJ2-2, the V gene TRBV20-1; D gene unclear. Germline V gene sequence: CDR1 DFQATT, CDR2 SNEGSKA (reference sequence). This CDR3 is built from 14 residues. V dropped 3 bases and J dropped 1 base, with 9 bases sitting between them.

The chain recombines TRBV15 with TRBJ2-4; 13 bases line up with TRBD2. CDR1 is LNHNV, CDR2 YYDKDF, per germline (reference sequence). V lost 2 bases, J lost 7 bases, and 5 bases stayed unmatched. The CDR3 has 16 residues. The DNA for the CDR3 is TGTGCCACCAGCAGACCGACTAGCGGGAGGATGAACATTCAGTACTTC. Amino acid sequence: CATSRPTSGRMNIQYF. Full variable domain (outside the CDR3, taken from reference TRBV15 and TRBJ2-4): DAMVIQNPRYQVTQFGKPVTLSCSQTLNHNVMYWYQQKSSQAPKLLFHYYDKDFNNEADTPDNFQSRRPNTSFCFLDIRSPGLGDTAMYLCATSRPTSGRMNIQYFGAGTRLSVL.

The chain joins TRBV29-1 to TRBJ2-6; D is perhaps TRBD2 (5 bases). The CDR3 has 16 residues. V lost 6 bases and J lost 1, with 16 bases in between. Germline CDR1 SQVTM, CDR2 ANQGSEA. The CDR3 nucleotides read TGCAGCGTCCTTCGCGAGGGTCGTTCTGGGGCCAACGTCCTGACTTTC. This sequence encodes CSVLREGRSGANVLTF.

This clonotype appeared a few times. The chain joins TRBV6-6 to TRBJ2-2; D gene uncertain. The CDR3 has 15 residues. With 0 bases removed from V and 6 bases from J, the gap between germline ends came to 11 bases. CDR1 is MNHNY, CDR2 SVGAGI, per germline (reference sequence). The CDR3 region has the DNA TGTGCCAGCAGTTACTCGAGGCAGCAGCCCGGGGAGCTGTTTTTT. Translated, it gives CASSYSRQQPGELFF.

The V gene is TRBV11-1, the J gene TRBJ2-1, with 8 bases fitting TRBD2. The CDR3 covers 15 residues. The trim removed 0 bases at V and 10 bases at J, leaving 8 bases unmatched. Germline V gives CDR1 SGHAT, CDR2 FQDESV (reference sequence). CDR3 sequence reads: CASSLASGDKREQFF. DNA for the CDR3: TGTGCCAGCAGCTTAGCTAGCGGGGACAAACGCGAGCAGTTCTTC.

This clonotype was found a few times. The chain is built from TRBV28 and TRBJ1-2, with a tentative D call TRBD1 (5 bases). This CDR3 region has 14 residues. Per germline, CDR1 MDHEN and CDR2 SYDVKM. V lost 6 bases and J 4 bases, leaving 15 bases between the germline ends. The CDR3 coding sequence is TGTGCCAGCAGGGGACGCTCCCGGGGCTATGGCTACACCTTC. Residues: CASRGRSRGYGYTF.

This clonotype was counted a few times. The chain carries TRBV5-1 and TRBJ2-7; 9 nucleotides align to TRBD1. The trim removed 4 bases at V and 3 bases at J, leaving 8 bases unmatched. The CDR3 has 15 residues. Germline lookup yields CDR1 SGHRS and CDR2 YFSETQ. The CDR3 region has the DNA TGCGCCAGCAGCCAGCAACCGGGACAGGGCTACGAGCAGTACTTC. It encodes CASSQQPGQGYEQYF.

The chain joins TRBV4-1 to TRBJ2-5; tentative D call: TRBD1 (5 bases). The V end was cut by 0 bases, the J end by 1 base, with 12 bases between. CDR1 MGHRA and CDR2 YSYEKL come from the germline V gene. The CDR3 is 16 amino acids. CDR3 amino acids: CASSQDLPGLQETQYF. CDR3 coding DNA: TGCGCCAGCAGCCAAGATCTCCCAGGGCTCCAAGAGACCCAGTACTTC.

This clonotype appeared a few times. The CDR3 sequence is CASSDLVKLLAPETQYF. The CDR3 DNA sequence: TGTGCCAGCAGTGATTTAGTGAAGCTGTTGGCCCCAGAGACCCAGTACTTC. The genes are TRBV2 and TRBJ2-5; D unresolved. V was clipped by 3 bases and J by 4 bases, with 21 bases between them. CDR1 and CDR2 (germline): SNHLY, FYNNEI. The CDR3 has 17 residues.

Only a few counts were recorded for this clonotype. The rearrangement links TRBV9 to TRBJ1-5; TRBD1 matches 10 bases. Germline-derived CDR1 and CDR2 are SGDLS and YYNGEE. V shed 0 bases, J shed 3 bases, and the junction held 3 bases outside the gene matches. This CDR3 spans 16 amino acids. The CDR3 loop reads CASSVGDRGINQPQHF. The CDR3 DNA is TGTGCCAGCAGCGTAGGGGACAGGGGTATCAATCAGCCCCAGCATTTT.

This chain connects TRBV12-3 or TRBV12-4 to TRBJ1-2; no reliable D call. The CDR3 totals 14 residues. The germline V and J ends were trimmed by 7 bases and 8 bases, with 20 bases remaining between them. The CDR3, as DNA: TGTGCCAGCACACGCCCGGGGAGTCGTGGGGGCTACACCTTC. It codes for CASTRPGSRGGYTF.

This clonotype has more than one count but fewer than ten. The chain couples TRBV4-3 to TRBJ1-3; a weak D match, TRBD1 (5 bases). CDR3 size: 16 residues. Per germline, CDR1 LGHNA and CDR2 YSLEER. V was trimmed by 0 bases and J by 1 base, leaving 10 bases between them. CDR3: CASSQDTGTSGNTIYF. The DNA for the CDR3 is TGCGCCAGCAGCCAAGATACCGGGACTTCTGGAAACACCATATATTTT.

The V and J genes are TRBV19 and TRBJ2-2; D is possibly TRBD1 or TRBD2 (6 bases each). The CDR3 covers 14 residues. CDR1 is LNHDA and CDR2 is SQIVND in the germline V gene (reference sequence). V was shortened by 10 bases and J by 2 bases, with 14 bases between the two germline ends. DNA of the CDR3: TGTGCCACCCGGGGGCTACCCAACACCGGGGAGCTGTTTTTT. This encodes CATRGLPNTGELFF.

Only a few counts were recorded for this clonotype. J is TRBJ2-3 and V is TRBV5-4, with a weak D call TRBD2 (6 bases). Trimming pared 4 bases from V and 1 base from J, leaving 13 bases between. CDR3 length: 15 residues. Per germline, CDR1 SGHNT and CDR2 YYREEE (reference sequence). The CDR3 loop reads CASSTDGGGTDTQYF. The CDR3 coding sequence is TGTGCCAGCAGCACAGATGGAGGGGGCACAGATACGCAGTATTTT.

This clonotype appeared once. The chain has TRBV11-2 and TRBJ2-3; maybe TRBD1 (5 bases). Deletions cut 4 bases from V and 4 bases from J, with 21 bases between. Germline loops: CDR1 SGHAT, CDR2 FQNNGV. This CDR3 region has 17 residues. CDR3 coding DNA: TGTGCCAGCAGCTCTCGCATGGGGCAGAAGACAGCAGATACGCAGTATTTT. As protein: CASSSRMGQKTADTQYF.

In its sample, this clonotype was seen a few times. This sequence joins TRBV15 and TRBJ2-7; perhaps D is TRBD1 or TRBD2 (6 bases each). The CDR3 runs to 16 residues. Germline V lookup: CDR1 LNHNV, CDR2 YYDKDF (reference sequence). Trimming removed 3 bases at V and 2 bases at J, with 17 bases between. The CDR3 bases are TGTGCCACCAGCAGGGGGGCGGGTAGCGGCGCCTACGAGCAGTACTTC. Its translation: CATSRGAGSGAYEQYF.